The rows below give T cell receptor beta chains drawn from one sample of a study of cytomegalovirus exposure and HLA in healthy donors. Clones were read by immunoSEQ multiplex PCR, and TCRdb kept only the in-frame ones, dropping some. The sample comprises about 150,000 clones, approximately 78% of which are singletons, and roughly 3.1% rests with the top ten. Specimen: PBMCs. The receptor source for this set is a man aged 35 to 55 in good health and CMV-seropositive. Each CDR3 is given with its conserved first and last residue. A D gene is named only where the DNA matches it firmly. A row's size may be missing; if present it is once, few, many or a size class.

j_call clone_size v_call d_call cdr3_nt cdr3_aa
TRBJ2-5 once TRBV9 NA TGTGCCAGCAGCGTAGGTACTAGTGAGTGGGAGACCCAGTACTTC CASSVGTSEWETQYF
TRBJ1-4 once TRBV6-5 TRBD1 TGTGCCAGCTCGGACAGGGCAACTAATGAAAAACTGTTTTTT CASSDRATNEKLFF
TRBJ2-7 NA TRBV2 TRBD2 TGTGCCAGCAGTGAGGGTAGCGGGAGAAACTACGAGCAGTACTTC CASSEGSGRNYEQYF
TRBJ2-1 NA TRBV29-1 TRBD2 TGCAGCGTTGGAAAAGCGGGAGGGGAAGACAATGAGCAGTTCTTC CSVGKAGGEDNEQFF
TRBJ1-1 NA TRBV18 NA TGTGCCAGCTCAGGGGACACCCGGAACACTGAAGCTTTCTTT CASSGDTRNTEAFF
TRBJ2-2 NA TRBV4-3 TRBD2 TGCGCCAGCGGGTTCCGGGAGGGCGGGGATGCTTACGACACCGGGGAGCTGTTTTTT CASGFREGGDAYDTGELFF
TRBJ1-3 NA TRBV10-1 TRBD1 TGCGCCAGCAGTCCATTCATCTCGGGACAGACCTCTGGAAACACCATATATTTT CASSPFISGQTSGNTIYF
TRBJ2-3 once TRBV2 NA TGTGCCAGCAGTATTCACACAGATACGCAGTATTTT CASSIHTDTQYF
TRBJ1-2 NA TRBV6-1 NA TGTGCCAGCAGTGAATTGGCAGGGTTAACCTATGGCTACACCTTC CASSELAGLTYGYTF
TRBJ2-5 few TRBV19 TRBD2 TGTGCCAGTAGTCCTGCTAGCGGGAGCGCTCAAGAGACCCAGTACTTC CASSPASGSAQETQYF
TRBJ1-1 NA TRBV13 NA TGTGTCAGCAGCTTATTGACATCTTTGAACACTGAGGCTTTCTTT CVSSLLTSLNTEAFF
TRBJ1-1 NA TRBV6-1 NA TGTGCCAGCATCCTAGCGGGGGTGAACACTGAAGCTTTCTTT CASILAGVNTEAFF
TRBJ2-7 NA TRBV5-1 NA TGCGCCAGCAGCACCGGTCGTGGACAGACCTACGAGCAGTACTTC CASSTGRGQTYEQYF
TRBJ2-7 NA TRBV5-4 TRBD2 TGTGCCAGCAGCCCACGTTATAGCGGGAGTTTCAACGAGCAGTACTTC CASSPRYSGSFNEQYF
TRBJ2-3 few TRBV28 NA TGTGCCAGCAGTTTATCTGGAGTAAGCACAGATACGCAGTATTTT CASSLSGVSTDTQYF
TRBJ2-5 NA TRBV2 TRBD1 TGTGCCAGCAGGCTTCAGGCAGGGGGTGACGCGAACTTC CASRLQAGGDANF
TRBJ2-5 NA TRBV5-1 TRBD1 TGCGCCAGCGCCCCCCACCGACAGGGCCAAGAGACCCAGTACTTC CASAPHRQGQETQYF
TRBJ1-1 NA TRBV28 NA TGTGCCAGCAGCCCAGGGGACATACTGACTGAAGCTTTCTTT CASSPGDILTEAFF
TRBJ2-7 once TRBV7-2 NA TGTGCCAGCAGCTCCAAGCGGGTGGATTCCTACGAGCAGTACTTC CASSSKRVDSYEQYF
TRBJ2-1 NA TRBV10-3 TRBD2 TGTGCCATCAGTGGCCCCCCTAGCGGGAGGTCTTACAATGAGCAGTTCTTC CAISGPPSGRSYNEQFF
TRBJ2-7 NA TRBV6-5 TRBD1 TGTGCCAGCAGTTACTCGATACAGGGGGCCAACTACGAGCAGTACTTC CASSYSIQGANYEQYF
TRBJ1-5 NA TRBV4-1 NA TGCGCCAGCAGCCAATTAACGGCGGGGGTAATGAAGCCCCAGCATTTT CASSQLTAGVMKPQHF
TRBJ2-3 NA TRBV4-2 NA TGTGCCAGCAGCCCTTTTGACAGGTTTAGCACAGATACGCAGTATTTT CASSPFDRFSTDTQYF
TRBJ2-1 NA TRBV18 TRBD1 TGTGCCAGCTCAACGACAGGGTTCGATGAGCAGTTCTTC CASSTTGFDEQFF
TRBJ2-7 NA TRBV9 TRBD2 TGTGCCAGCAGCGTAGCCAGCGGGAGCTACGAGCAGTACTTC CASSVASGSYEQYF
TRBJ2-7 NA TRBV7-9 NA TGTGCCAGCAGCTGGGACGGGAGTACCAGCTCCTACGAGCAGTACTTC CASSWDGSTSSYEQYF
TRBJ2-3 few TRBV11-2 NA TGTGCCAGCAGCTCCCGACAATACACAGATACGCAGTATTTT CASSSRQYTDTQYF
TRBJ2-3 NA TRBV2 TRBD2 TGTGCCAGCAGTGGATGGCCTTTACCCGGGAGGGGGACAGATACGCAGTATTTT CASSGWPLPGRGTDTQYF
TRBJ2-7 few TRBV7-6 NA TGTGCCAGCAGCTTAGGGGTAGGACGGTCGAAAGGGGACGAGCAGTACTTC CASSLGVGRSKGDEQYF
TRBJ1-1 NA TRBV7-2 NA TGTGCCAGCAGCCTCCTCGAGGGCACTGAAGCTTTCTTT CASSLLEGTEAFF
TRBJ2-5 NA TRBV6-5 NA TGTGCCAGCAGTTACTCGGGGGCGCAAGAGACCCAGTACTTC CASSYSGAQETQYF
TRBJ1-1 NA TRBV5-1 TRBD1 TGCGCCAGCAGCTTGGAAGGACAGGGGATTGAAGCTTTCTTT CASSLEGQGIEAFF
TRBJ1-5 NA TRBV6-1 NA TGTGCCAGCAGTGTTAGAACGGACAGCGGCAATCAGCCCCAGCATTTT CASSVRTDSGNQPQHF
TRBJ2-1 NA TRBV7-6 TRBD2 TGTGCCAGCAGCTTAGAGCGGGAGCGGGAGCAGTTCTTC CASSLEREREQFF
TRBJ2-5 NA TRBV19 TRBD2 TGTGCCAGTAGTAGCGGCACTAGCGGGAGACAGACCCAGTACTTC CASSSGTSGRQTQYF
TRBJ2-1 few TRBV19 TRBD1 TGTGCCAGTAGTACCAGACAGGGAATTATCAATGAGCAGTTCTTC CASSTRQGIINEQFF
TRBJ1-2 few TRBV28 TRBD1 TGTGCCAGCAGTTTGGGGACAGGGGTATATGGCTACACCTTC CASSLGTGVYGYTF
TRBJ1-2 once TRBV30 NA TGTGCCTGGAGTAACGGGGTTAGCTATGGCTACACCTTC CAWSNGVSYGYTF